The 18 T cell receptor beta chains presented below share a single source sample, sequenced in a study of blood T cell repertoires in COVID-19 (dated by TCRdb to the early 2020s). Library generation was performed with the immunoSEQ multiplex PCR assay. Here the immuneACCESS table is served through TCRdb, limited to in-frame sequences with V and J called. Missing clones are a known gap in these copies; in checked studies unresolved V genes cover under half, and the rest lacks a known reason. For this sample there are 110,000 to 150,000 clones; over 70% appear just once. The biggest ten clones account for around 11% of the sample. Sample: PBMCs or T cells enriched from blood (not recorded which). These receptor sequences come from a man in his 60s who had recovered from COVID-19.

V gene TRBV19 combines with J gene TRBJ2-2; a weak D match, TRBD2 (5 bases). CDR3 size: 14 residues. With 7 bases removed from V and 2 bases from J, the gap between germline ends came to 11 bases. Looked up from germline, CDR1 is LNHDA and CDR2 is SQIVND (reference sequence). The CDR3 loop is CASTGGPNTGELFF. The DNA of the CDR3 is TGTGCCAGTACCGGAGGTCCAAACACCGGGGAGCTGTTTTTT.

The chain recombines TRBV29-1 with TRBJ1-5; D is ambiguous. The length of the CDR3 is 13 residues. The germline V and J ends were trimmed by 4 bases and 2 bases, with 9 bases remaining between them. Germline CDR1 and CDR2: SQVTM and ANQGSEA. The CDR3 DNA sequence: TGCAGCGTTGCCGACGGGGGCAATCAGCCCCAGCATTTT. Protein sequence: CSVADGGNQPQHF.

Concerning this clone itself: Mismatch with germline at one junction end may stem from a read error. V is TRBV7-3 and J is TRBJ2-1, with D uncertain. CDR3 length equals 16 residues. The germline V gene encodes CDR1 SGHTA and CDR2 FQGTGA. The DNA for the CDR3 is TGTGCCAGCAGCCTAACCGCTCGAGCCCCTATCGATGAGCAGTTCTTC. Encoded protein: CASSLTARAPIDEQFF. Drawing the rest from reference TRBV7-3 and TRBJ2-1, the complete variable domain is GAGVSQTPSNKVTEKGKYVELRCDPISGHTALYWYRQSLGQGPEFLIYFQGTGAADDSGLPNDRFFAVRPEGSVSTLKIQRTERGDSAVYLCASSLTARAPIDEQFFGPGTRLTVL.

The J gene is TRBJ2-2, the V gene TRBV5-1; tentative D call: TRBD2 (5 bases). The germline V gene encodes CDR1 SGHRS and CDR2 YFSETQ. Trimming shortened V by 5 bases and J by 1 base, and 15 bases separated the two germline ends. CDR3 length: 16 amino acids. The CDR3 here is CASSATGYGNTGELFF. The CDR3 DNA sequence: TGCGCCAGCAGTGCGACGGGGTACGGGAACACCGGGGAGCTGTTTTTT.

The V call is TRBV18, the J call TRBJ1-2; D uncertain. The V end lost 3 bases, the J end lost 1 base, and 6 bases lay between the germline ends. CDR3 length: 13 amino acids. Germline V lookup: CDR1 KGHSH, CDR2 LQKENI. For the CDR3, the DNA is TGTGCCAGCTCACCGGCAGTTAACTATGGCTACACCTTC. Translated: CASSPAVNYGYTF.

This chain connects TRBV7-8 to TRBJ1-2, with D possibly being TRBD1 (6 bases). The CDR3 loop spans 14 amino acids. The V end lost 5 bases, the J end lost 7 bases, and 17 bases lay between the germline ends. Germline V gene sequence: CDR1 SGHVS, CDR2 FQNEAQ. The CDR3 region is CASSTIQGAGGYTF. CDR3 coding DNA: TGTGCCAGCAGCACCATACAGGGTGCGGGTGGCTACACCTTC.

In nucleotides, the CDR3 is TGTGCCAGCAGCGAAAGACTAGCGGGAGGAAACCACGAGCAGTACTTC. Translation: CASSERLAGGNHEQYF. The rearrangement links TRBV9 to TRBJ2-7, with TRBD2 identical over 13 bases. This CDR3 is built from 16 residues. V shed 3 bases and J 5 bases; nucleotides not matched to a gene: 8. Looked up from germline, CDR1 is SGDLS and CDR2 is YYNGEE.

This clone was observed a few times. The chain has TRBV7-9 and TRBJ1-6, with a weak D call TRBD1 (5 bases). Germline V gene data show CDR1 as SEHNR and CDR2 as FQNEAQ (reference sequence). The V gene lost 6 bases and the J gene lost 13 bases, with 16 bases spanning the gap. This CDR3 region has 13 residues. The CDR3 protein is CASRQDGRVPLHF. Written as DNA, the CDR3 is TGTGCCAGCAGACAGGACGGCAGGGTCCCCCTCCACTTT.

This clone is a singleton in its sample. The CDR3 spells CASSLGVDTYGYTF. The CDR3 DNA is TGTGCCAGCAGCTTAGGTGTGGACACTTATGGCTACACCTTC. The V call is TRBV7-9, the J call TRBJ1-2; D perhaps matches TRBD1 (5 bases). The CDR3 is 14 residues long. CDR1 is SEHNR and CDR2 is FQNEAQ in the germline V gene (reference sequence). V lost 1 base, J lost 5 bases, and 11 bases lay in between. The variable domain in full, completed from reference TRBV7-9 and TRBJ1-2, reads DTGVSQNPRHKITKRGQNVTFRCDPISEHNRLYWYRQTLGQGPEFLTYFQNEAQLEKSRLLSDRFSAERPKGSFSTLEIQRTEQGDSAMYLCASSLGVDTYGYTFGSGTRLTVV.

The chain is built from TRBV27 and TRBJ2-7; 8 bases are a match to TRBD1. Germline assignment: CDR1 MNHEY and CDR2 SMNVEV (reference sequence). This CDR3 has 14 amino acids. The V gene end was trimmed by 6 bases and the J gene end by 4 bases; junction bases not matched to a gene: 8. CDR3 sequence reads: CASSTDRAEYEQYF. CDR3 bases: TGTGCCAGCAGCACGGACAGGGCTGAATACGAGCAGTACTTC.

This clone came up once. Other DNA sequences in the sample encode the same CDR3. V usage is TRBV2 and J usage is TRBJ1-5; 9 bases match TRBD1. V dropped 6 bases and J dropped 4; count of bases not matched to a gene: 1. The CDR3 contains 13 residues. Germline values: CDR1 SNHLY, CDR2 FYNNEI. For the CDR3, the DNA is TGTGCCAGCAGCGGACAGGGGAATCAGCCCCAGCATTTT. This encodes CASSGQGNQPQHF.

This chain links TRBV4-2 with TRBJ1-1, with a possible D match to TRBD1 (5 bases). Trimming took off 3 bases at V and 6 bases at J, with 8 bases between the two ends. Germline loops: CDR1 LGHNA, CDR2 YNFKEQ. This CDR3 is 12 amino acids long. CDR3 bases: TGTGCCAGCAGCCAGCAAGGGGCTGAAGCTTTCTTT. Its translation is CASSQQGAEAFF.

This clone was picked up one time. The CDR3 region is CASIRVSYGYTF. The CDR3, as DNA: TGTGCCAGCATTCGGGTCTCGTATGGCTACACCTTC. This chain joins TRBV2 and TRBJ1-2; no clear D gene. Trimming took off 7 bases at V and 5 bases at J, with 11 bases between the two ends. This CDR3 comprises 12 residues. Germline CDR1 SNHLY, CDR2 FYNNEI.

The rearrangement links TRBV28 to TRBJ1-1; D is unclear. Per germline, CDR1 MDHEN and CDR2 SYDVKM. The CDR3 extends over 13 amino acids. V lost 1 base to trimming and J lost 1 base, with 4 bases between them. CDR3 residues: CASSLSWNTEAFF. The CDR3 coding sequence is TGTGCCAGCAGTTTATCATGGAACACTGAAGCTTTCTTT.

The chain uses TRBV14 and TRBJ2-1; perhaps TRBD1 as D (5 bases). CDR1 is SGHDN, CDR2 FVKESK, per germline. Deletions cut 1 base from V and 9 bases from J, with 7 bases between. This CDR3 contains 12 residues. This chain's CDR3 is CASSQAGPEQFF. DNA of the CDR3: TGTGCCAGCAGCCAAGCAGGGCCTGAGCAGTTCTTC.

The gene calls are TRBV7-9 and TRBJ1-2, with TRBD1 matching over 7 bases. CDR1 is SEHNR, CDR2 FQNEAQ, per germline (reference sequence). The CDR3 consists of 17 residues. V lost 5 bases to trimming and J lost 6 bases; unmatched junction nucleotides: 18. CDR3 loop: CASSGRRDRTFEHGYTF. The DNA for the CDR3 is TGTGCCAGCAGCGGGCGCCGGGACAGAACCTTTGAGCATGGCTACACCTTC.

The V and J genes are TRBV4-1 and TRBJ1-1; TRBD1 matches at 9 bases. The CDR3 totals 15 residues. Trimming removed 0 bases from V and 11 bases from J; junction bases left unmatched: 10. The germline V gene has CDR1 MGHRA and CDR2 YSYEKL. The CDR3, as DNA: TGCGCCAGCAGCCAAGAAAGTCCCGGGACAGGGTTGGCTTTCTTT. Protein product: CASSQESPGTGLAFF.

The sample holds one count of this clone. This rearrangement joins TRBV10-3 to TRBJ2-3, with 12 bases aligning to TRBD2. The germline gives CDR1 ENHRY, CDR2 SYGVKD. This CDR3 region has 17 residues. V gave up 4 bases and J gave up 0 bases; unmatched junction bases: 5. The CDR3 protein is CAISAPGLAGSTDTQYF. CDR3 in DNA: TGTGCCATCAGTGCTCCAGGACTAGCGGGAAGCACAGATACGCAGTATTTT.